Described below is a single T cell receptor (beta chain) sequence and its context. Original data processing: Nucleated cell counts were estimated from reference gene primer amplification. The data were produced by immunoSEQ multiplex PCR, yet TCRdb's version contains in-frame clones alone and is incomplete. V and J calls and clone size are copied from that table; D and trimming were computed from the DNA. The sample carries 90,000 or so clones, 75% to 85% recorded once. The V segment lost 7 bases and the J segment 5 bases; nucleotides outside the gene matches: 11. The CDR3 length is 16 residues. CDR1 and CDR2 from the germline V gene are MDHEN and SYDVKM. This specimen comes from a study of blood T cell repertoires in COVID-19. Overall study context: Material from acute and convalescent COVID-19 was sourced from the United States, Italy and Spain. PBMCs, B-cell-depleted T cells, or T cells were the source of the cDNA or gDNA that made up the material.

The rearrangement links TRBV28 to TRBJ1-6, with 7 positions matching TRBD1. Sample: peripheral blood. The receptor's source is a human donor in a cohort sampled during active COVID-19. CDR3 protein: CASTRGGARDNSPLHF. Here the CDR3 DNA reads TGTGCCAGCACCAGAGGGGGCGCGAGGGATAATTCACCCCTCCACTTT.